The present TCR beta chain was sequenced within a study of T cell responses to AZD1222 COVID-19 vaccine. Regarding the study as a whole: Repertoire samples came only from after the peak T cell response. Mostly white British, mostly female donors; authors suggested clonal diversity may be underestimated. Two doses of AZD1222 preceded a rise in Spike-specific TCR breadth and depth.

Comment on this clone: The antigen remains undetermined.

CDR3 size: 15 residues. The V segment lost 7 bases and the J segment 1 base; nucleotides outside the gene matches: 8. Germline V lookup: CDR1 LNHDA, CDR2 SQIVND (reference sequence). The data were produced by immunoSEQ multiplex PCR, yet TCRdb's version contains in-frame clones alone and is incomplete. This table has 150,000 or so clones, 89% appearing once. This chain uses TRBV19 with TRBJ1-1; 8 bases match TRBD1. This receptor was taken from an adult in good health. Sequenced here: peripheral blood, sampled on day 0 of AZD1222 vaccination. The CDR3 nucleotides read TGTGCCAGTACTAAATCAGGGGGCGGGAACACTGAAGCTTTCTTT. Translation gives CASTKSGGGNTEAFF.